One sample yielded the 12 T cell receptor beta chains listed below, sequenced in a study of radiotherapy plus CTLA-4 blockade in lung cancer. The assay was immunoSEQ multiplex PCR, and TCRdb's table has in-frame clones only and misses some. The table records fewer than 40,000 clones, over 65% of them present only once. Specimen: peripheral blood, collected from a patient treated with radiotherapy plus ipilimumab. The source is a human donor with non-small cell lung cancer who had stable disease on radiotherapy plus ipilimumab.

CDR3 amino acids: CSVEAGAYGYTF. The CDR3 DNA follows: TGCAGCGTTGAAGCAGGGGCCTATGGCTACACCTTC. The rearrangement links TRBV29-1 to TRBJ1-2; D possibly corresponds to TRBD1 (6 bases). Between the trimmed V and J ends, which lost 1 base and 4 bases, there was a span of 7 bases. Germline CDR1 reads SQVTM; CDR2 reads ANQGSEA. This CDR3 is built from 12 residues.

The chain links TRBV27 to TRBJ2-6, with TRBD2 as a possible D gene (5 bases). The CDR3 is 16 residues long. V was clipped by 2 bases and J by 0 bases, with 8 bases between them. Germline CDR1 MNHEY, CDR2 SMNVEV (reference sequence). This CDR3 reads CASSLGLISGANVLTF. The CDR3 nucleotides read TGTGCCAGCAGTTTAGGACTTATCTCTGGGGCCAACGTCCTGACTTTC. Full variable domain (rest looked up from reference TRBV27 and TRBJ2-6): EAQVTQNPRYLITVTGKKLTVTCSQNMNHEYMSWYRQDPGLGLRQIYYSMNVEVTDKGDVPEGYKVSRKEKRNFPLILESPSPNQTSLYFCASSLGLISGANVLTFGAGSRLTVL.

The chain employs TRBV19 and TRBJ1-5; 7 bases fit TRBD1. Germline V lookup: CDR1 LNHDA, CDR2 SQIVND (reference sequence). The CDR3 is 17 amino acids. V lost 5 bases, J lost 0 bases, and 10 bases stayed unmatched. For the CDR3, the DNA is TGTGCCAGTAGTTTCCGGGACAGACAATATAGCAATCAGCCCCAGCATTTT. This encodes CASSFRDRQYSNQPQHF.

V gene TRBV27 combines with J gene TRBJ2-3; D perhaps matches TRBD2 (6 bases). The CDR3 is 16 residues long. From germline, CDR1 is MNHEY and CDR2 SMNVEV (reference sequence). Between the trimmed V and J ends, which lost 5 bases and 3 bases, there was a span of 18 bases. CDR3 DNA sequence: TGTGCCAGCAGTCCGCCGACTGGCGGGGTTACAGATACGCAGTATTTT. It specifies CASSPPTGGVTDTQYF.

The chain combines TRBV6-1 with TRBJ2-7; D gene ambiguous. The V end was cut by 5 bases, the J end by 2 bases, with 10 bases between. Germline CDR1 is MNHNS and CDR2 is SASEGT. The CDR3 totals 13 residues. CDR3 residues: CASSQQVTYEQYV. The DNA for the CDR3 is TGTGCCAGCAGTCAGCAGGTAACCTACGAGCAGTACGTC.

The CDR3 nucleotides read TGTGCCAGCAGCTTGTCCGGGACAGGGTTTTATGGCTACACCTTC. It translates to CASSLSGTGFYGYTF. The chain employs TRBV7-8 and TRBJ1-2; 9 positions match TRBD1. Losses at the gene ends were 3 bases for V and 5 bases for J; bases not matched to a gene: 7. Germline CDR1 reads SGHVS; CDR2 reads FQNEAQ. This CDR3 contains 15 residues. Full variable domain (remainder filled in from reference TRBV7-8 and TRBJ1-2): GAGVSQSPRYKVAKRGQDVALRCDPISGHVSLFWYQQALGQGPEFLTYFQNEAQLDKSGLPSDRFFAERPEGSVSTLKIQRTQQEDSAVYLCASSLSGTGFYGYTFGSGTRLTVV.

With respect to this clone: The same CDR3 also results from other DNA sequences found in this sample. CDR3 sequence: CASSSGSGGLGEKLFF. CDR3 DNA sequence: TGCGCCAGCAGCTCTGGTTCGGGGGGACTGGGTGAAAAACTGTTTTTT. This chain uses TRBV5-1 with TRBJ1-4; TRBD1 might be the D (5 bases). Looked up from germline, CDR1 is SGHRS and CDR2 is YFSETQ. This CDR3 contains 16 residues. V lost 3 bases, J lost 7 bases, and 19 bases lay in between.

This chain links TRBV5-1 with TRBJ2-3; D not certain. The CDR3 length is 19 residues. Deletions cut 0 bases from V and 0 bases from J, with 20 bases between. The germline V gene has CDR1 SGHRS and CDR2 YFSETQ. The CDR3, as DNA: TGCGCCAGCAGCTTGGTGATGGCAGGACCTATTGCTAGCACAGATACGCAGTATTTT. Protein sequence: CASSLVMAGPIASTDTQYF.

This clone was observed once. In DNA, the CDR3 is TGTGCCAGCAACTCTGGACAGGGTGAGACCCAGTACTTC. Translating it yields CASNSGQGETQYF. The chain links TRBV28 to TRBJ2-5; 8 nucleotides match TRBD1. Per germline, CDR1 MDHEN and CDR2 SYDVKM. The CDR3 sequence is 13 residues long. With 7 bases clipped from V and 5 bases from J, the junction kept 6 bases outside the gene matches. Full variable domain (rest looked up from reference TRBV28 and TRBJ2-5): DVKVTQSSRYLVKRTGEKVFLECVQDMDHENMFWYRQDPGLGLRLIYFSYDVKMKEKGDIPEGYSVSREKKERFSLILESASTNQTSMYLCASNSGQGETQYFGPGTRLLVL.

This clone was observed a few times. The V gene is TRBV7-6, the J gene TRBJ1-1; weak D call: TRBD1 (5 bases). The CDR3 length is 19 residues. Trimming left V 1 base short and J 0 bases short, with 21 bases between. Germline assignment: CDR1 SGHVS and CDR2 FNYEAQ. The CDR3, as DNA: TGTGCCAGCAGCTTAGTAGTGTTCGGGGGTGGGAGTATGAACACTGAAGCTTTCTTT. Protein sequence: CASSLVVFGGGSMNTEAFF.

CDR3 residues: CASSLGTSFQETQYF. CDR3 DNA: TGTGCCAGCAGCTTAGGTACTAGCTTCCAAGAGACCCAGTACTTC. This chain uses TRBV11-3 with TRBJ2-5; a possible D gene is TRBD2 (6 bases). Germline loops: CDR1 SGHNT, CDR2 YENEEA. V lost 1 base and J 1 base, leaving 10 bases between the germline ends. The CDR3 totals 15 residues.

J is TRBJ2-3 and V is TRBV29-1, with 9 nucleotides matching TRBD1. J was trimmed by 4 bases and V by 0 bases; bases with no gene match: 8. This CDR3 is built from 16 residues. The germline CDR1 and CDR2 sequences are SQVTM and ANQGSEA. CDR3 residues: CSVEDLKTGGSDTQYF. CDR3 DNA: TGCAGCGTTGAAGATCTTAAGACAGGGGGGTCAGATACGCAGTATTTT.